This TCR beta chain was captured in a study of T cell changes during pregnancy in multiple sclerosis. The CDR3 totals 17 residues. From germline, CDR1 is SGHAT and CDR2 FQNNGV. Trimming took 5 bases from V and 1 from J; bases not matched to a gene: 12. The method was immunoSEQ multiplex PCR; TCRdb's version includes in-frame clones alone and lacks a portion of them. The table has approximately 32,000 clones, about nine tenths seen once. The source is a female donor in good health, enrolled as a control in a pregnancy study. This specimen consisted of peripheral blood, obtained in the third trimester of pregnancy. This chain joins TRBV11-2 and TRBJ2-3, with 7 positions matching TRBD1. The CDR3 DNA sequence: TGTGCCAGCAGCGCCGGGACAGTCCACCCCGGCACAGATACGCAGTATTTT. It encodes CASSAGTVHPGTDTQYF.